The 4 T cell receptor beta chains in this list originate from one sample, sequenced in a study of blood T cell repertoires in COVID-19. Assay: immunoSEQ multiplex PCR; the TCRdb copy retains only in-frame clones and omits some. The sample holds some 320,000 clones, 90% to 95% seen once. Sequences were obtained from PBMCs or T cells enriched from blood (not recorded which). The source is a woman in her thirties who had been exposed to COVID-19.

This chain connects TRBV6-5 to TRBJ1-1; TRBD1 is a possible D gene (6 bases). Germline lookup yields CDR1 MNHEY and CDR2 SVGAGI. Trimming took off 4 bases at V and 5 bases at J, with 8 bases between the two ends. The CDR3 is 12 amino acids. CDR3 coding DNA: TGTGCCAGCAGTTCCCAGGGGACTGAAGCTTTCTTT. Protein sequence: CASSSQGTEAFF.

V is TRBV25-1 and J is TRBJ1-1; no reliable D call. CDR3 length: 14 residues. V lost 6 bases to trimming and J lost 2 bases, with 13 bases between them. CDR1 and CDR2 from the germline V gene are MGHDK and SYGVNS. The CDR3 nucleotides are TGTGCCAGCAGGGAAACGGTACTAAACACTGAAGCTTTCTTT. It encodes CASRETVLNTEAFF.

V usage is TRBV3-1 (or the pseudogene TRBV3-2) and J usage is TRBJ1-2; D gene uncertain. CDR1 and CDR2 (germline): LGHDT, YNNKEL (reference sequence). CDR3 length: 15 amino acids. Trimming removed 3 bases at V and 4 bases at J, with 15 bases between. DNA for the CDR3: TGTGCCAGCAGCCACGGAGGAAATCTCGGCTATGGCTACACCTTC. It encodes CASSHGGNLGYGYTF.

V gene TRBV20-1 combines with J gene TRBJ1-5; 9 bases match TRBD1. CDR3 length equals 16 residues. V shed 3 bases, J shed 2 bases, and the junction held 8 bases outside the gene matches. Germline CDR1 is DFQATT and CDR2 is SNEGSKA (reference sequence). CDR3 residues: CSASRTGEGRNQPQHF. CDR3 nucleotide sequence: TGCAGTGCTAGTAGGACAGGGGAAGGTCGCAATCAGCCCCAGCATTTT.